One and the same sample provided the 26 T cell receptor beta chains below, sequenced in a study of blood T cell repertoires in COVID-19. TCRdb's copy holds only in-frame clones and misses some; the assay was immunoSEQ multiplex PCR. The sample includes about 170,000 clones, around 82% seen only once; the top ten take roughly 19%. The sample comprised peripheral blood. Receptors were obtained from a woman between 65 and 79 years old who had recovered from COVID-19.

For this clone: The sample has other DNA sequences that encode this CDR3 too. This chain uses TRBV27 with TRBJ2-5; D is unresolved. V was shortened by 0 bases and J by 5 bases, with 4 bases between the two germline ends. CDR3 length: 12 amino acids. Germline V gene lookup returns CDR1 MNHEY and CDR2 SMNVEV (reference sequence). The CDR3 loop is CASSLSGETQYF. The CDR3 DNA reads TGTGCCAGCAGTTTATCGGGCGAGACCCAGTACTTC.

The V call is TRBV11-2, the J call TRBJ2-7; perhaps TRBD1 as D (5 bases). The CDR3 runs 18 residues. Trimming stripped 4 bases from V and 6 bases from J, with 28 bases between. Germline assignment: CDR1 SGHAT and CDR2 FQNNGV. For the CDR3, the DNA is TGTGCCAGCAGCTCGCCCCCACGCACGCCCAGGGATATGGGCGAGCAGTACTTC. It yields the protein CASSSPPRTPRDMGEQYF.

The chain couples TRBV7-9 to TRBJ1-1, with TRBD1 identical over 8 bases. CDR3 length: 15 amino acids. After removal of 5 bases from V and 1 base from J, the junction contained 6 bases not matched to a gene. CDR1 SEHNR and CDR2 FQNEAQ come from the germline V gene (reference sequence). The DNA for the CDR3 is TGTGCCAGCAGCGCGCCGGACAGGGAGAACACTGAAGCTTTCTTT. Translated: CASSAPDRENTEAFF.

The chain joins TRBV10-3 to TRBJ2-5; TRBD2 might be the D (6 bases). CDR3 size: 10 residues. The V end was cut by 8 bases, the J end by 5 bases, with 6 bases between. Germline V gene data show CDR1 as ENHRY and CDR2 as SYGVKD. The CDR3 DNA is TGTGCCATCGGGGGGGAGACCCAGTACTTC. This encodes CAIGGETQYF.

This clone was observed a few times. The chain is built from TRBV11-2 and TRBJ1-1; D is undetermined. CDR1 and CDR2 from the germline V gene are SGHAT and FQNNGV. The CDR3 covers 14 residues. Trimming removed 3 bases from V and 1 base from J, with 9 bases in between. CDR3 DNA: TGTGCCAGCAGCTTGTACAGACAGAACACTGAAGCTTTCTTT. Protein product: CASSLYRQNTEAFF. Drawing the rest from reference TRBV11-2 and TRBJ1-1, the complete variable domain is EAGVAQSPRYKIIEKRQSVAFWCNPISGHATLYWYQQILGQGPKLLIQFQNNGVVDDSQLPKDRFSAERLKGVDSTLKIQPAKLEDSAVYLCASSLYRQNTEAFFGQGTRLTVV.

Remarks on this clone: The identical CDR3 is also encoded by other nucleotide sequences in the sample. The chain is built from TRBV28 and TRBJ2-7; D not certain. Germline CDR1 MDHEN, CDR2 SYDVKM. Trimming stripped 6 bases from V and 3 bases from J, with 6 bases between. The CDR3 is made up of 11 amino acids. Here the CDR3 reads CASSLLYEQYF. The CDR3 DNA reads as TGTGCCAGCAGCCTTCTCTACGAGCAGTACTTC.

This chain connects TRBV10-3 to TRBJ2-7; D call uncertain. The germline V gene encodes CDR1 ENHRY and CDR2 SYGVKD. The ends were cut back, 2 bases at V and 0 bases at J, with 8 bases in the middle. The CDR3 is made up of 14 amino acids. As DNA, the CDR3 is TGTGCCATCAGTGAGCCCTCCAGCTCCTACGAGCAGTACTTC. Amino acid sequence: CAISEPSSSYEQYF.

This clone was seen just once. This sequence joins TRBV29-1 and TRBJ2-7, with 9 bases fitting TRBD2. This CDR3 contains 15 residues. CDR1 and CDR2 (germline): SQVTM, ANQGSEA. The ends lost 4 bases at V and 0 bases at J; junction bases unmatched: 7. CDR3 sequence: CSVVRAGGPSYEQYF. DNA of the CDR3: TGCAGCGTTGTTAGGGCGGGAGGGCCCTCCTACGAGCAGTACTTC.

The J gene is TRBJ2-7, the V gene TRBV28; D might be TRBD2 (6 bases). Germline V gene lookup returns CDR1 MDHEN and CDR2 SYDVKM. The V end was cut by 3 bases, the J end by 5 bases, with 17 bases between. The CDR3 length is 15 residues. The CDR3, as DNA: TGTGCCAGCAGTTTCTACTTGGCTCGGGGGAACGAGCAGTACTTC. It translates to CASSFYLARGNEQYF.

The chain is built from TRBV5-1 and TRBJ2-2; 7 bases agree with TRBD1. Unmatched junction bases numbered 2, after V lost 4 bases and J lost 5 bases. Germline V gene sequence: CDR1 SGHRS, CDR2 YFSETQ. The CDR3 is 13 amino acids. CDR3 sequence (DNA): TGCGCCAGCAGCGTGGGACAGACCGGGGAGCTGTTTTTT. Translating gives CASSVGQTGELFF.

The chain joins TRBV2 to TRBJ2-5; 10 bases are a match to TRBD2. With V trimmed by 5 bases and J by 7 bases, 7 bases remained unmatched. In germline, CDR1 is SNHLY, CDR2 FYNNEI. The CDR3 runs to 14 residues. The CDR3 is CASSLGLAGATQYF. The CDR3 region has the DNA TGTGCCAGCAGTCTGGGGCTAGCGGGGGCGACCCAGTACTTC.

The rearrangement joins TRBV29-1 to TRBJ2-1; TRBD2 matches 8 bases. With V trimmed by 7 bases and J by 11 bases, 4 bases remained unmatched. The CDR3 runs to 10 residues. Germline V gives CDR1 SQVTM, CDR2 ANQGSEA. CDR3 residues: CSAGLAKQFF. CDR3 in DNA: TGCAGCGCCGGACTAGCAAAGCAGTTCTTC.

CDR3 protein: CASSSGDRDRGYTF. CDR3 nucleotide sequence: TGCGCCAGCAGCTCCGGGGACAGGGACCGGGGCTACACCTTC. The V gene is TRBV5-1, the J gene TRBJ1-2; 9 nucleotides line up with TRBD1. CDR3 length: 14 residues. V lost 3 bases, J lost 8 bases, and 8 bases stayed unmatched. Looked up from germline, CDR1 is SGHRS and CDR2 is YFSETQ.

The V gene is TRBV24-1, the J gene TRBJ1-1, with 9 bases aligning to TRBD1. CDR3 size: 14 residues. Trimming removed 9 bases from V and 1 base from J; junction bases left unmatched: 5. The germline gives CDR1 KGHDR, CDR2 SFDVKD. CDR3 bases: TGTGCCACCCGACACAGGGGGCCGAACACTGAAGCTTTCTTT. Its translation: CATRHRGPNTEAFF.

The V call is TRBV9, the J call TRBJ1-1, with a tentative D call TRBD1 (5 bases). CDR3 size: 13 residues. Trimming stripped 0 bases from V and 7 bases from J, with 10 bases between. The germline CDR1 and CDR2 sequences are SGDLS and YYNGEE. The CDR3 spells CASSVAGEGEAFF. The CDR3 DNA reads TGTGCCAGCAGCGTAGCGGGGGAAGGTGAAGCTTTCTTT.

The genes are TRBV7-9 and TRBJ2-1; 15 nucleotides align to TRBD2. Germline CDR1 is SEHNR and CDR2 is FQNEAQ (reference sequence). This CDR3 region has 17 residues. V trimming: 2 bases; J trimming: 8 bases; junction bases outside the gene matches: 7. The CDR3 reads CASSLRTSGRGRDEQFF. The CDR3 nucleotides read TGTGCCAGCAGCTTAAGGACTAGCGGGAGGGGGAGAGATGAGCAGTTCTTC.

The rearrangement links TRBV2 to TRBJ1-4, with D possibly matching TRBD1 (6 bases). V was shortened by 5 bases and J by 6 bases, with 13 bases between the two germline ends. The CDR3 extends over 14 amino acids. Germline CDR1 is SNHLY and CDR2 is FYNNEI. CDR3 residues: CASSPDRSYEKLFF. The CDR3 DNA sequence: TGTGCCAGCAGTCCCGACAGGAGTTATGAAAAACTGTTTTTT.

The chain uses TRBV2 and TRBJ2-5; TRBD1 aligns across 8 bases. Trimming cost V 7 bases and J 7 bases; bases outside gene matches: 11. The CDR3 length is 14 residues. Germline loops: CDR1 SNHLY, CDR2 FYNNEI. The CDR3 DNA follows: TGTGCCAGCACTGGGGGACAGGCCTTGGGGACCCAGTACTTC. Its protein is CASTGGQALGTQYF.

The gene calls are TRBV2 and TRBJ1-6; D unclear. CDR1 and CDR2 (germline): SNHLY, FYNNEI. V was pared by 6 bases and J by 15 bases, with 9 bases between. CDR3 length: 10 residues. For the CDR3, the DNA is TGTGCCAGCAGCCTTGTTCTCCTCCACTTT. This encodes CASSLVLLHF.

The rearrangement links TRBV12-3 or TRBV12-4 to TRBJ1-4; unclear D gene. Between the trimmed V and J ends, which lost 7 bases and 8 bases, there was a span of 11 bases. This CDR3 region has 12 residues. CDR3 nucleotides: TGTGCCAGCACCCGCCTGAGGGAAAAACTGTTTTTT. This codes for CASTRLREKLFF.

J is TRBJ1-2 and V is TRBV7-2; a weak D match, TRBD1 (5 bases). The ends were cut back, 5 bases at V and 2 bases at J, with 12 bases in the middle. The CDR3 has 14 residues. Germline V gene data show CDR1 as SGHTA and CDR2 as FQGNSA. The DNA of the CDR3 is TGTGCCAGCAGCCCCCTCCGACAGAACTATGGCTACACCTTC. Translated, it gives CASSPLRQNYGYTF.

This chain uses TRBV28 with TRBJ2-3; TRBD2 aligns across 7 bases. After removal of 8 bases from V and 3 bases from J, the junction contained 11 bases not matched to a gene. Germline V CDR1 and CDR2: MDHEN, SYDVKM. The CDR3 sequence is 15 residues long. For the CDR3, the DNA is TGTGCCAGCGGGGGAGGCGGGAGTGGAACAGATACGCAGTATTTT. Translating it yields CASGGGGSGTDTQYF. The full variable domain, rest sourced from reference TRBV28 and TRBJ2-3, is DVKVTQSSRYLVKRTGEKVFLECVQDMDHENMFWYRQDPGLGLRLIYFSYDVKMKEKGDIPEGYSVSREKKERFSLILESASTNQTSMYLCASGGGGSGTDTQYFGPGTRLTVL.

The V and J genes are TRBV29-1 and TRBJ2-3; tentatively, D is TRBD2 (6 bases). Looked up from germline, CDR1 is SQVTM and CDR2 is ANQGSEA. The V end was cut by 8 bases, the J end by 1 base, with 16 bases between. The CDR3 length is 14 residues. The CDR3 loop reads CSLGTSYGTDTQYF. The CDR3 DNA reads TGCAGCCTCGGGACTTCGTATGGCACAGATACGCAGTATTTT.

The rearrangement links TRBV28 to TRBJ2-7; a possible D gene is TRBD1 (6 bases). There are 15 residues in the CDR3. The germline gives CDR1 MDHEN, CDR2 SYDVKM. V lost 6 bases, J lost 3 bases, and 18 bases lay in between. DNA for the CDR3: TGTGCCAGCAGCCCAAGGGGTGGGGGCGGCTACGAGCAGTACTTC. Protein: CASSPRGGGGYEQYF.

This chain links TRBV24-1 with TRBJ2-1, with D possibly matching TRBD1 (5 bases). Germline CDR1 is KGHDR and CDR2 is SFDVKD. V was cut by 9 bases and J by 5 bases, with 25 bases left in between. The CDR3 spans 17 residues. CDR3 sequence: CATGTLPDRTANNEQFF. The CDR3 nucleotides read TGTGCCACCGGAACCCTTCCCGACAGAACAGCGAACAATGAGCAGTTCTTC.

This clone was seen only once. The DNA for the CDR3 is TGCGCCAGCAGCTCCCTAGTCCAGGGAACTGAAGCTTTCTTT. This sequence encodes CASSSLVQGTEAFF. The chain uses TRBV5-1 and TRBJ1-1; tentatively, D is TRBD1 (5 bases). V lost 3 bases and J 5 bases, leaving 14 bases between the germline ends. Germline V gene sequence: CDR1 SGHRS, CDR2 YFSETQ. The CDR3 length is 14 residues.